This T cell receptor (beta chain) was sequenced in a study of T cell responses to AZD1222 COVID-19 vaccine (dated by TCRdb to the early 2020s). Study-wide context: AZD1222 recipients given second doses at about 4 weeks or at about 12 weeks were pooled, since spike-specific TCR depth and breadth were not found to differ between the two schedules. TCR sequencing covered fewer than 250 trial participants: some 210 given two doses of AZD1222 and 26 given two doses of MenACWY control vaccine. Trial participants were enrolled by age into subgroups of 18-55, 56-69 and 70-plus years, and roughly 160, 29 and 62 TCR-sequenced participants, respectively, were included in these subgroups. Broader findings and caveats from the paper: Because no day 14 peak-response samples were available, repertoires were characterized only after the peak T cell response. The whole spike protein was spanned by vaccine-associated CD4 TCRs, and dominant responses were seen in regions 160-218 and 743-854. Reportedly, almost half of the unique spike-specific TCRs recognized epitopes lying outside the regions that are mutated in the B.1.351 and B.1.1.7 variants. A significant rise in spike-specific TCR breadth and depth was observed after two AZD1222 doses relative to day 0 and relative to MenACWY recipients. Conclusions about previously exposed vaccinees are limited, since just five to seven AZD1222 recipients were seropositive for SARS-CoV-2 at baseline. Most participants were white British and females outnumbered males, and the authors suggested that clonal diversity may have been underestimated. In the small 56-69-year group, the increase in depth fell short of significance, most likely because of low power.

The sample's time point label, decoded: baseline before first vaccination. Samples from vaccinated people were obtained from the UK trials COV001 and COV002, which included a single-blind randomized controlled phase 2/3 trial of AZD1222 (ChAdOx1 nCoV-19) in healthy adults. For TCRbeta chain sequencing, PBMC samples were collected from trial participants at day 0 and at day 28 after the second dose. The CDR3 regions of human TCRbeta chains were subjected to immunosequencing. Per the original workflow: Repertoire TCRs were checked for matches against a reference library of SARS-CoV-2-specific TCRs that had been generated using the MIRA antigen-specificity platform. Breadth meant the fraction of unique TCRs that were SARS-CoV-2-associated, whereas depth meant the fraction of total T cells that were SARS-CoV-2-associated. Using the MIRA data, each spike-specific TCR was mapped to the spike region that the TCR reacts to and placed in a CD4 or CD8 class. Log10-transformed breadth and depth values were compared by one-way ANOVA with Sidak's multiple comparisons tests. TCRdb obtained this table from immuneACCESS and retained in-frame rearrangements with V and J assigned. These tables miss some clones; where compared with another copy, unresolved V genes account for less than half of the shortfall, and the remainder is unexplained. V, J and clone size derive from that table, while D and trimming were established from the DNA sequence. Counted in this sample were 150,000 to 190,000 clones; about nine tenths of them appeared once. The biggest ten clones account for less than 2% of the sample.

Spanning cysteine to phenylalanine, the CDR3 consists of 17 amino acids. CDR3 DNA is the only sequence kept; it has 51 bases, read in frame from the first base. Ends trimmed: V by 5 bases, J by 4 bases; bases unmatched to a gene: 15. Looking up the germline V gene yields CDR1 KGHDR and CDR2 SFDVKD. To note about this clone: No cognate antigen has been identified for it. The record has no base qualities; no much larger clone is one base away.

The chain couples TRBV24-1 to TRBJ2-7; 8 bases in the junction line up with TRBD2. The sample here was peripheral blood, taken on day 0 of AZD1222 vaccination. The sequence derives from an adult in good health. The nucleotide sequence reads as follows: TGTGCCACCAGTGCCCCAAAGGGGACTAGAGTCTTGTACGAGCAGTACTTC. Translation gives CATSAPKGTRVLYEQYF.